A selection of T cell receptor beta chains follows, all from one sample in a study of a mutant IDH1 vaccine in newly diagnosed glioma. Data came from immunoSEQ multiplex PCR; TCRdb stores just in-frame clones and leaves some out. The profile shows around 50,000 clones, about 88% of them singletons. Antigens of these TCRs are unknown. Sequences were derived from PBMCs, sampled from a glioma patient whose treatment included an IDH1 peptide vaccine. All receptors derive from a woman in her thirties or forties with glioma. Each CDR3 is given with its conserved first and last residue. Fields, in order: clone size, V gene, D gene, J gene, CDR3 DNA, CDR3 protein. A D gene is named only where the DNA matches it firmly. Clone size is shown for a subset of rows, as once, few, many or a class of expanded clone.

abundance: NA; v_gene: TRBV25-1; d_gene: NA; j_gene: TRBJ2-7; CDR3nt: TGTGCCAGCAGTGAATATCGGCAGGGTCGAGTGCAGTACTTC; CDR3aa: CASSEYRQGRVQYF
abundance: NA; v_gene: TRBV4-2; d_gene: TRBD2; j_gene: TRBJ2-3; CDR3nt: TGTGCCAGCAGCCAGGCCCTAGCGGGGGGCGCGCCTCCAGATACGCAGTATTTT; CDR3aa: CASSQALAGGAPPDTQYF
abundance: NA; v_gene: TRBV6-5; d_gene: NA; j_gene: TRBJ1-6; CDR3nt: TGTGCCAGCAGCCTAGGGGGGGCCTATAATTCACCCCTCCACTTT; CDR3aa: CASSLGGAYNSPLHF
abundance: NA; v_gene: TRBV5-4; d_gene: NA; j_gene: TRBJ2-3; CDR3nt: TGTGCCAGCAGCTTGCAGACCACAGATACGCAGTATTTT; CDR3aa: CASSLQTTDTQYF
abundance: once; v_gene: TRBV2; d_gene: NA; j_gene: TRBJ2-5; CDR3nt: TGTGCCAGCAGACAGGGACGGCAAGAGACCCAGTACTTC; CDR3aa: CASRQGRQETQYF
abundance: NA; v_gene: TRBV4-3; d_gene: NA; j_gene: TRBJ2-3; CDR3nt: TGCGCCAGCAGCCACGAGGGCGGGTTTGCAGATACGCAGTATTTT; CDR3aa: CASSHEGGFADTQYF
abundance: NA; v_gene: TRBV20-1; d_gene: NA; j_gene: TRBJ1-4; CDR3nt: TGCAGTGCTCCCGTTTTTGGTCAACTGTTTTTT; CDR3aa: CSAPVFGQLFF
abundance: NA; v_gene: TRBV25-1; d_gene: NA; j_gene: TRBJ2-1; CDR3nt: TGTGCCAGCCAGAATCCCGGGACAAACTCCTACAATGAGCAGTTCTTC; CDR3aa: CASQNPGTNSYNEQFF
abundance: NA; v_gene: TRBV5-4; d_gene: NA; j_gene: TRBJ2-2; CDR3nt: TGTGCCAGCAGCTTTCAAAGGGGGACCGGGGAGCTGTTTTTT; CDR3aa: CASSFQRGTGELFF
abundance: NA; v_gene: TRBV5-1; d_gene: TRBD1; j_gene: TRBJ2-7; CDR3nt: TGCGCCAGCAGCTACGGACAGGCTTACGAGCAGTACTTC; CDR3aa: CASSYGQAYEQYF
abundance: NA; v_gene: TRBV6-6; d_gene: TRBD2; j_gene: TRBJ2-1; CDR3nt: TGTGCCAGCCTGAGCGGGGGGGTTAGGGAGCAGTTCTTC; CDR3aa: CASLSGGVREQFF
abundance: NA; v_gene: TRBV2; d_gene: NA; j_gene: TRBJ2-2; CDR3nt: TGTGCCAGCAATCTAGCGCCCACCGGGGAGCTGTTTTTT; CDR3aa: CASNLAPTGELFF
abundance: NA; v_gene: TRBV20-1; d_gene: NA; j_gene: TRBJ2-7; CDR3nt: TGCAGTGGAAGGTCCTCCTACGAGCAGTACTTC; CDR3aa: CSGRSSYEQYF
abundance: NA; v_gene: TRBV6-5; d_gene: NA; j_gene: TRBJ1-3; CDR3nt: TGTGCCAGCAGTTACGATCGGAGTCCTGGAAACACCATATATTTT; CDR3aa: CASSYDRSPGNTIYF
abundance: NA; v_gene: TRBV7-2; d_gene: TRBD2; j_gene: TRBJ2-7; CDR3nt: TGTGCCAGCAGCTCAGGGACTAGTTTTGAGCAGTACTTC; CDR3aa: CASSSGTSFEQYF
abundance: NA; v_gene: TRBV2; d_gene: NA; j_gene: TRBJ1-1; CDR3nt: TGTGCCAGCAGTGAGCGGGGGAACACTGAAGCTTTCTTT; CDR3aa: CASSERGNTEAFF
abundance: NA; v_gene: TRBV21-1; d_gene: NA; j_gene: TRBJ2-5; CDR3nt: TGTGCCAGCAGCAAAAAATCGGTTGGGCAAGAGACCCAGTACTTC; CDR3aa: CASSKKSVGQETQYF
abundance: NA; v_gene: TRBV10-2; d_gene: TRBD1; j_gene: TRBJ2-4; CDR3nt: TGCGCCAGCAGTCTACAGGGGGAAAACATTCAGTACTTC; CDR3aa: CASSLQGENIQYF
abundance: NA; v_gene: TRBV15; d_gene: NA; j_gene: TRBJ2-1; CDR3nt: TGTGCCACCAGCAGAGTCGGGGGACCTAACAATGAGCAGTTCTTC; CDR3aa: CATSRVGGPNNEQFF
abundance: NA; v_gene: TRBV7-6; d_gene: TRBD1; j_gene: TRBJ2-1; CDR3nt: TGTGCCAGCAGCTTGCGGCCGACAGGGGAAGTCTACAATGAGCAGTTCTTC; CDR3aa: CASSLRPTGEVYNEQFF
abundance: NA; v_gene: TRBV5-4; d_gene: NA; j_gene: TRBJ1-1; CDR3nt: TGTGCCAGCAGCGGTGACGAAGGTCGCACTGAAGCTTTCTTT; CDR3aa: CASSGDEGRTEAFF
abundance: NA; v_gene: TRBV29-1; d_gene: TRBD2; j_gene: TRBJ2-1; CDR3nt: TGCAGCGTTGAGGGGGGACTAGCAGGTGGTGAGCAGTTCTTC; CDR3aa: CSVEGGLAGGEQFF
abundance: once; v_gene: TRBV30; d_gene: NA; j_gene: TRBJ2-7; CDR3nt: TGTGCCTGGAGAGAAGTCCTCCACGAGCAGTACTTC; CDR3aa: CAWREVLHEQYF
abundance: NA; v_gene: TRBV7-8; d_gene: TRBD1; j_gene: TRBJ2-7; CDR3nt: TGTGCCAGCAGAAGGGGACAGGGGCCTTCCTACGAGCAGTACTTC; CDR3aa: CASRRGQGPSYEQYF
abundance: NA; v_gene: TRBV9; d_gene: NA; j_gene: TRBJ2-5; CDR3nt: TGTGCCAGCAGCGTAGGGGCTGAAGAGACCCAGTACTTC; CDR3aa: CASSVGAEETQYF
abundance: NA; v_gene: TRBV18; d_gene: NA; j_gene: TRBJ1-1; CDR3nt: TGTGCCAGCTCACCATCAGGGACCACTGAAGCTTTCTTT; CDR3aa: CASSPSGTTEAFF
abundance: NA; v_gene: TRBV9; d_gene: NA; j_gene: TRBJ1-5; CDR3nt: TGTGCCAGCAGCGTAGCGGGGGCGGGCGAGCCCCAGCATTTT; CDR3aa: CASSVAGAGEPQHF
abundance: NA; v_gene: TRBV19; d_gene: TRBD1; j_gene: TRBJ2-1; CDR3nt: TGTGCCAGTAGTGTGACAGGGGCCAATGAGCAGTTCTTC; CDR3aa: CASSVTGANEQFF
abundance: NA; v_gene: TRBV7-2; d_gene: NA; j_gene: TRBJ2-7; CDR3nt: TGTGCCAGCAGCTTCGGAGGAGGGCCTAGGAACGAGCAGTACTTC; CDR3aa: CASSFGGGPRNEQYF
abundance: NA; v_gene: TRBV7-2; d_gene: TRBD1; j_gene: TRBJ1-5; CDR3nt: TGTGCCAGCAGCTTAGCGCAAGGGACAGGATACAATCAGCCCCAGCATTTT; CDR3aa: CASSLAQGTGYNQPQHF
abundance: NA; v_gene: TRBV5-1; d_gene: NA; j_gene: TRBJ1-5; CDR3nt: TGCGCCAGCAGCCCCGGGGCAGGGAACAATCAGCCCCAGCATTTT; CDR3aa: CASSPGAGNNQPQHF
abundance: NA; v_gene: TRBV12-5; d_gene: NA; j_gene: TRBJ2-3; CDR3nt: TGTGCTAGTGGTTCGTTAGCCACAGATACGCAGTATTTT; CDR3aa: CASGSLATDTQYF
abundance: NA; v_gene: TRBV7-8; d_gene: TRBD1; j_gene: TRBJ1-5; CDR3nt: TGTGCCAGCAGCCATGGGTTCTACCGGGACAGGGGAGTCAATCAGCCCCAGCATTTT; CDR3aa: CASSHGFYRDRGVNQPQHF
abundance: NA; v_gene: TRBV5-1; d_gene: NA; j_gene: TRBJ2-1; CDR3nt: TGCGCCAGCTATACCGGGACGGGATATGAGCAGTTCTTC; CDR3aa: CASYTGTGYEQFF
abundance: NA; v_gene: TRBV5-1; d_gene: TRBD2; j_gene: TRBJ2-3; CDR3nt: TGCGCCAGCTCGAGCGGGGGGGCGGGGAATACGCAGTATTTT; CDR3aa: CASSSGGAGNTQYF
abundance: NA; v_gene: TRBV10-2; d_gene: NA; j_gene: TRBJ1-5; CDR3nt: TGCGCCAGCAGTGCAGGGGGCAATCAGCCCCAGCATTTT; CDR3aa: CASSAGGNQPQHF
abundance: NA; v_gene: TRBV15; d_gene: NA; j_gene: TRBJ2-3; CDR3nt: TGTGCCATTAACTTCGGGGCTGGGGCAGATACGCAGTATTTT; CDR3aa: CAINFGAGADTQYF
abundance: few; v_gene: TRBV19; d_gene: NA; j_gene: TRBJ1-1; CDR3nt: TGTGCCAGTAGTTCGTATGTAAACACTGAAGCTTTCTTT; CDR3aa: CASSSYVNTEAFF
abundance: NA; v_gene: TRBV6-5; d_gene: TRBD1; j_gene: TRBJ1-2; CDR3nt: TGTGCCAGCAGCCGGGACAGGGATGTACTAGGCTACACCTTC; CDR3aa: CASSRDRDVLGYTF
abundance: NA; v_gene: TRBV9; d_gene: NA; j_gene: TRBJ1-1; CDR3nt: TGTGCCAGCAGCGTACAAAGTGGGCGAGGGGGTGGCACTGAAGCTTTCTTT; CDR3aa: CASSVQSGRGGGTEAFF
abundance: once; v_gene: TRBV19; d_gene: NA; j_gene: TRBJ2-4; CDR3nt: TGTGCCAGTAGCCAGTTCCCATTCGACGCCAAAAACATTCAGTACTTC; CDR3aa: CASSQFPFDAKNIQYF
abundance: NA; v_gene: TRBV4-3; d_gene: NA; j_gene: TRBJ1-1; CDR3nt: TGCGCCAGCAGCCAAGATGGAACAGGCAATACTGAAGCTTTCTTT; CDR3aa: CASSQDGTGNTEAFF
abundance: NA; v_gene: TRBV25-1; d_gene: NA; j_gene: TRBJ2-2; CDR3nt: TGTGCCAGCAGTGAATTGAGGTGGGAGTCCACCGGGGAGCTGTTTTTT; CDR3aa: CASSELRWESTGELFF
abundance: NA; v_gene: TRBV5-1; d_gene: TRBD2; j_gene: TRBJ2-5; CDR3nt: TGCGCCAGCAGCTCAGGACTAGCGGGAGGGAAAGAGACCCAGTACTTC; CDR3aa: CASSSGLAGGKETQYF
abundance: NA; v_gene: TRBV10-1; d_gene: TRBD2; j_gene: TRBJ2-2; CDR3nt: TGCGCCAGCAGCCGGGGGGATAGCACCGGGGAGCTGTTTTTT; CDR3aa: CASSRGDSTGELFF